This T cell receptor (beta chain) was identified in a study of T cell responses to AZD1222 COVID-19 vaccine. V was clipped by 5 bases and J by 2 bases, with 15 bases between them. The CDR3 totals 15 residues. Germline loops: CDR1 LGHDT, CDR2 YNNKEL (reference sequence). A single count supports this clone. Produced via immunoSEQ multiplex PCR; TCRdb's table is partial and in-frame only. Of 200,000 or so clones listed, about 89% are singletons. Sequences were derived from peripheral blood, sampled on day 0 of MenACWY control vaccination. The receptor's source is an adult in good health. The rearrangement joins TRBV3-1 (or the pseudogene TRBV3-2) to TRBJ1-1; D perhaps matches TRBD1 (5 bases). In DNA form, the CDR3 reads TGTGCCAGCAGCGATGGGTTGACAGCTAACACTGAAGCTTTCTTT. Its translation is CASSDGLTANTEAFF.